This TCR beta chain was identified during a study of cytomegalovirus exposure and HLA in healthy donors. Overall study results and limits: Cytomegalovirus association was assigned to about 150 TCR beta chains.

The CDR3 has 12 residues. Germline lookup yields CDR1 MDHEN and CDR2 SYDVKM. The germline V and J ends were trimmed by 3 bases and 6 bases, with 8 bases remaining between them. Researchers ran the PCR with 60 Vbeta and 13 Jbeta primers. Produced via immunoSEQ multiplex PCR; TCRdb's table is partial and in-frame only. The sample lists 150,000 to 200,000 clones; 70% to 80% were seen once. This clone has a single count. The target antigen is unknown. The chain joins TRBV28 to TRBJ1-1, with D uncertain. Sequenced: PBMCs. The clonotype comes from a woman aged 45-65 years in good health and CMV-seronegative. CDR3 sequence reads: CASSFVVSEAFF. The CDR3 nucleotides are TGTGCCAGCAGTTTCGTCGTCTCTGAAGCTTTCTTT.